Sequencing of this T cell receptor (beta chain) was carried out in a study of T cells in Graves' hyperthyroidism and ophthalmopathy (dated by TCRdb to the late 2010s). Looking at the study overall: Peripheral blood was sampled at the time of initial diagnosis, prior to any treatment. To identify TCR V-J signatures that set the groups apart, the researchers used a discovery cohort of more than 95 patients, made up of about 44 with Graves' ophthalmopathy and 57 with stable Graves' hyperthyroidism. Whether ophthalmopathy could be predicted prospectively was tested in an independent validation cohort made up of 18 to 20 hyperthyroidism patients plus 17 patients who later progressed to ophthalmopathy. The approximately 100 discovery patients were divided at random into training and test sets in a 7:3 ratio. In addition, the study compared T-cell repertoires in thyroid tissue and in blood from several Graves' hyperthyroidism patients. Once sampling was done, hyperthyroidism patients were given methimazole at a starting dose of 30 mg daily, whereas ophthalmopathy patients were given high-dose intravenous methylprednisolone. The paper reports TCR Vbeta CDR3 sequencing of some 140 peripheral blood samples: 40 or so ophthalmopathy, 75 to 80 hyperthyroidism and roughly 17 progressor patients. Broader findings and caveats from the paper: Most expanded thyroid clonotypes (frequency above 0.001) were also detected in blood, suggesting blood repertoires may reflect thyroid immune responses. In validation, the model predicted progression to ophthalmopathy with 55% to 71% sensitivity and about 73% specificity, a median of around 6.6 months before onset. A 13 V-J signature model separated ophthalmopathy from stable hyperthyroidism, with about 90% sensitivity and roughly 81% specificity in cross-validation and 80%/75% in testing. Sample size was not statistically predetermined, and blinding of investigators to group allocation was not performed.

From its cysteine to its phenylalanine, the CDR3 spans 14 amino acids. The kept DNA is CDR3 alone, 42 bases in frame from the first base. Trimming removed 6 bases from V and 0 bases from J, leaving 9 bases between the germline ends. The TCR beta CDR3 regions were amplified from RNA transcripts. For the first round of RT-PCR on the TCR CDR3, the HTBI primer set was used together with the Qiagen OneStep RT-PCR kit. A second multiplex PCR round built the libraries, followed by size selection and purification. The libraries were sequenced on an Illumina HiSeq2000 using paired-end 100 bp reads. On the study's bioinformatics: SOAPnuke was used to process the raw data, throwing out any read that contained adapters or uncalled bases, had a mean Phred below 15, or lacked an exact constant-primer or identifier match. COPE v1.2.5 was used to merge the high-quality paired reads, and each unique nucleotide sequence was defined as a clonotype. Clonotypes were aligned to IMGT TRBV, TRBD and TRBJ reference segments using MiTCR v1.1. Only V-J combinations with frequency above 0.0001, covering about 99% of repertoires, were analysed. A TCS score was defined as the ratio of F50 (clonal expansion) to E x V (chaos), with BLOSUM62-based TCRdist applied between CDR3 peptides within each V-J. Welch's t-statistics and random forest reduced 500 to 550 V-J features to 10 to 15, which were used in a naive Bayes classifier (R e1071). TCRdb itself trimmed the public reads at Q25 with fastp, ran MiXCR and retained productive beta chains. CDR3 protein duplicates are merged, each entry listing the most common genes and DNA. It is TCRdb's table, rather than the study itself, that gives the V and J calls and clone size. Across this sample there are about 640,000 distinct CDR3 sequences, with more than 20% seen only once. The ten largest account for 34% of the sample.

As regards this clonotype: Its antigen is still unknown. No base quality values were provided; no much bigger clone lies one nucleotide off.

Ophthalmopathy patients had moderately to severely active disease, with a Clinical Activity Score of 3 or more, a NOSPECS grade of 4 or more, and a disease duration of less than 3 months. Any patient with an uncontrolled infection, another autoimmune disease, pregnancy or lactation was excluded. Clinical symptoms, serum thyroxine and TRAb, thyroid ultrasound, and orbital computed tomography formed the basis for the diagnoses. Ficoll-Paque density gradient centrifugation was used to isolate PBMCs from approximately 11 ml of fresh peripheral blood. Total RNA was extracted using Trizol reagent, and RNA quality was assessed on an Agilent 2100 Bioanalyzer.

This clonotype was obtained from a young man with Graves' ophthalmopathy. The material sequenced was blood. This chain joins TRBV12-3 or TRBV12-4 to TRBJ2-4; the D gene assignment is ambiguous. The CDR3: CASSHTVAKNIQYF. The nucleotide sequence is given as TGTGCCAGCAGCCATACTGTAGCCAAAAACATTCAGTACTTC.